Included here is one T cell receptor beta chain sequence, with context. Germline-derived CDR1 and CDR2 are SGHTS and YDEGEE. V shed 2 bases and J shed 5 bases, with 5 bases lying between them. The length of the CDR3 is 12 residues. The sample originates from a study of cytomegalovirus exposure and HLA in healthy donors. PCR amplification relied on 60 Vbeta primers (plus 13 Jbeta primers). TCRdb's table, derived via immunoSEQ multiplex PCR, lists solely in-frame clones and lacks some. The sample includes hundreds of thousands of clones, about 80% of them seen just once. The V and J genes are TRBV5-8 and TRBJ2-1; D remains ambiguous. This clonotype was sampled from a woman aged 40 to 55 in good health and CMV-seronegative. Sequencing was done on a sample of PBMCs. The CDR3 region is CASSFLDNEQFF. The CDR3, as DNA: TGTGCCAGCAGCTTTCTTGACAATGAGCAGTTCTTC.